A selection of T cell receptor beta chains follows, all from one sample in a study of cytomegalovirus exposure and HLA in healthy donors. Only in-frame clones appear in the TCRdb table, and some are missing; sequencing was by immunoSEQ multiplex PCR. The repertoire consists of 80,000 or so clones, with approximately 66% occurring once and the leading ten covering 4.4%. What was sequenced was PBMCs. The receptors shown here come from a male donor in good health and CMV-seropositive. CDR3s include the opening cysteine and the closing phenylalanine or tryptophan. The D gene is left open where the match is weak. Only some rows state a clone size, as once, few, many or a class for expanded clones.

TGTGCCAGCAGTTTATCTTATTTCCCGGGGGACCCCTCGAACACCGGGGAGCTGTTTTTT | CASSLSYFPGDPSNTGELFF | TRBV27 | - | few | TRBJ2-2
TGTGCCAGCAGTGAAGCGCTAGGGGGCGGCTCTGGAAACACCATATATTTT | CASSEALGGGSGNTIYF | TRBV25-1 | TRBD1 | - | TRBJ1-3
TGCGCCAGCAGCGCAACACTAGCGTCCTACAATGAGCAGTTCTTC | CASSATLASYNEQFF | TRBV5-1 | TRBD2 | few | TRBJ2-1
TGCGCCAGCAGCTTGGAGAGAAGGGGCGCCGGGGAGCTGTTTTTT | CASSLERRGAGELFF | TRBV5-1 | - | - | TRBJ2-2
TGCAGCGTTGAACTACTAGCGGGAGGAGGAGATACGCAGTATTTT | CSVELLAGGGDTQYF | TRBV29-1 | TRBD2 | - | TRBJ2-3
TGTGCCAGCACCGAGAGGGACAGTTGGACCGAGCAGTACTTC | CASTERDSWTEQYF | TRBV9 | TRBD1 | - | TRBJ2-7
TGTGCCTGGCACAGGGACCGCTCTGGAAACACCATATATTTT | CAWHRDRSGNTIYF | TRBV30 | - | - | TRBJ1-3
TGTGCCAGCAGCTTTGGCGGGACGGGAATTAACTATGGCTACACCTTC | CASSFGGTGINYGYTF | TRBV7-9 | - | - | TRBJ1-2
TGTGCTAGTGCCCTGACAGGGGGGAGCAATCAGCCCCAGCATTTT | CASALTGGSNQPQHF | TRBV12-5 | TRBD1 | - | TRBJ1-5
TGTGCCAGCAGTCCCCTCAGAGGGAACACTGAAGCTTTCTTT | CASSPLRGNTEAFF | TRBV28 | - | - | TRBJ1-1
TGTGCCAGCAGTCTCCGACAGGGGGAACAGCCCCAGCATTTT | CASSLRQGEQPQHF | TRBV6-1 | TRBD1 | - | TRBJ1-5
TGTGCCAGCAGCTTGTTACAGGGAAATGGCTACACCTTC | CASSLLQGNGYTF | TRBV5-4 | - | - | TRBJ1-2
TGTGCCAGCAGTAGCACCTCCTCCTACGAGCAGTACTTC | CASSSTSSYEQYF | TRBV6-1 | - | - | TRBJ2-7
TGCGCCAGCAGCTCGGGACAGGGTCCTTCACCCCTCCACTTT | CASSSGQGPSPLHF | TRBV5-1 | TRBD1 | - | TRBJ1-6
TGTGCCAGCAGCTCCCTAGCTTGGGGTGACCTGCCAGATACGCAGTATTTT | CASSSLAWGDLPDTQYF | TRBV7-2 | - | - | TRBJ2-3
TGTGCCAGCAGCTTTAGCGGGGACCTTGGCGAGCAGTACTTC | CASSFSGDLGEQYF | TRBV7-3 | TRBD2 | few | TRBJ2-7
TGTGCCAGCAGTTTCTGGCAGGGCGGGAACACTGAAGCTTTCTTT | CASSFWQGGNTEAFF | TRBV28 | - | few | TRBJ1-1
TGTGCCAGTAGCACAGGGAACACTGAAGCTTTCTTT | CASSTGNTEAFF | TRBV19 | - | - | TRBJ1-1
TGTGCCTGGGTAGCGGGGAGCTCCTACAATGAGCAGTTCTTC | CAWVAGSSYNEQFF | TRBV30 | TRBD2 | - | TRBJ2-1
TGCGCCAGCAATTCGGACGGGATTGGAACTGAAGCTTTCTTT | CASNSDGIGTEAFF | TRBV5-1 | - | - | TRBJ1-1
TGCGCCAGCAGCACTACAGGGGCCCGTCACGAGCAGTACTTC | CASSTTGARHEQYF | TRBV5-1 | TRBD1 | once | TRBJ2-7
TGTGCCTGGAGGATCCGGGACAGGGGAGGGGAGCAGTACTTC | CAWRIRDRGGEQYF | TRBV30 | TRBD1 | - | TRBJ2-7
TGCGCCAGCATCTCGGGACTAGCGGGAGTTGGGACGACAGATACGCAGTATTTT | CASISGLAGVGTTDTQYF | TRBV5-1 | TRBD2 | few | TRBJ2-3
TGTGCCAGCAGCTCCCTCCTAGTCAATCAGCCCCAGCATTTT | CASSSLLVNQPQHF | TRBV5-5 | - | - | TRBJ1-5
TGTGCCAGCAGCTCAATAGAGGTACTGAACACTGAAGCTTTCTTT | CASSSIEVLNTEAFF | TRBV11-2 | - | once | TRBJ1-1
TGTGCCAGCAGTCGGGCCGGACAGGGCCAAAACATTCAGTACTTC | CASSRAGQGQNIQYF | TRBV6-5 | TRBD1 | few | TRBJ2-4
TGTGCCAGCAGTTACGGGGCAGGACGGGTCTATGGCTACACCTTC | CASSYGAGRVYGYTF | TRBV6-5 | - | - | TRBJ1-2
TGTGCCAGCTCACCGGGACAGAGCTCTGGAAACACCATATATTTT | CASSPGQSSGNTIYF | TRBV18 | TRBD1 | once | TRBJ1-3
TGTGCCAGCAGCGCTAGCGGGGGAGCAGATACGCAGTATTTT | CASSASGGADTQYF | TRBV28 | TRBD2 | once | TRBJ2-3
TGTGCCAGCAGCTCCGCCGGGACAGGCTCCTACGAGCAGTACTTC | CASSSAGTGSYEQYF | TRBV5-6 | TRBD1 | - | TRBJ2-7
TGTGCCAGCAGTTTAGGGCAGGGTAATGAAAAACTGTTTTTT | CASSLGQGNEKLFF | TRBV27 | - | few | TRBJ1-4
TGTTCCAGCGAGGCCGTTGGAAACACCATATATTTT | CSSEAVGNTIYF | TRBV7-9 | - | - | TRBJ1-3
TGTGCCAGCAGGGGCGGGGGGGCCTCCTACAATGAGCAGTTCTTC | CASRGGGASYNEQFF | TRBV28 | TRBD2 | - | TRBJ2-1
TGTGCCAGCAGCACGACACGCAGTAATTCACCCCTCCACTTT | CASSTTRSNSPLHF | TRBV6-6 | - | few | TRBJ1-6
TGTGCCAGCAGCTCGGGGACAGGGCCTCTTCAAGAGACCCAGTACTTC | CASSSGTGPLQETQYF | TRBV7-9 | TRBD1 | - | TRBJ2-5
TGTGCCAGCAGCTTTACCGAGAGCTACTATGGCTACACCTTC | CASSFTESYYGYTF | TRBV13 | - | - | TRBJ1-2
TGCAGCGTTGCTGGGGTAGCGGGGGAGAGCACAGATACGCAGTATTTT | CSVAGVAGESTDTQYF | TRBV29-1 | TRBD2 | few | TRBJ2-3
TGTGCCACCAGCAAGAGGCTAGCGGGAGGGCCCCACGAGCAGTACTTC | CATSKRLAGGPHEQYF | TRBV15 | TRBD2 | - | TRBJ2-7
TGTGCCAGCAGCAGGCACAGGGTTGAAGAGACCCAGTACTTC | CASSRHRVEETQYF | TRBV21-1 | - | - | TRBJ2-5
TGTGCCAGCAGCTTGGCCGGCGGGGGCCCCTACAATGAGCAGTTCTTC | CASSLAGGGPYNEQFF | TRBV5-4 | - | - | TRBJ2-1
TGTGCCTGGAGTTGGACAGGGGGGACCCAAACCTACGAGCAGTACTTC | CAWSWTGGTQTYEQYF | TRBV30 | TRBD1 | - | TRBJ2-7
TGTGCCTGGGGAGGGTATGGCTACACCTTC | CAWGGYGYTF | TRBV30 | - | - | TRBJ1-2
TGTGCCAGCAGTCAATCTCCGCTTAGCTCTGGGGCCAACGTCCTGACTTTC | CASSQSPLSSGANVLTF | TRBV2 | - | - | TRBJ2-6
TGTGCCAGCAGCAGCAGACAGGCTAATCAGCCCCAGCATTTT | CASSSRQANQPQHF | TRBV7-2 | - | - | TRBJ1-5
TGTGCCAGCAGCTTAGGAGGGGGCGTGTACGAGCAGTACTTC | CASSLGGGVYEQYF | TRBV7-9 | TRBD1 | - | TRBJ2-7
TGTGCCAGCTCACCAGGATCACAGGGAATCCACGAGCAGTACTTC | CASSPGSQGIHEQYF | TRBV18 | - | - | TRBJ2-7
TGTGCCAGTAGTATAGTCCAGGGGGCGCTTGGCTACACCTTC | CASSIVQGALGYTF | TRBV19 | TRBD1 | few | TRBJ1-2
TGTGCCAGCAGCTTGGGGGCAGATGGAGAAAAACTGTTTTTT | CASSLGADGEKLFF | TRBV7-9 | - | - | TRBJ1-4
TGTGCCAGCAGGCAGGGGGCGACTGAAGCTTTCTTT | CASRQGATEAFF | TRBV27 | TRBD1 | - | TRBJ1-1